This entry lists 26 T cell receptor beta chains sequenced from one sample in a study of T cell changes during pregnancy in multiple sclerosis. Clones were sequenced by immunoSEQ multiplex PCR, and TCRdb holds only the in-frame ones, with some missing. The sample lists roughly 100,000 clones; around 90% were seen once. The sample consisted of peripheral blood, taken after pregnancy. The receptors derive from a female donor with multiple sclerosis, enrolled in a pregnancy study.

In DNA form, the CDR3 reads TGTGCCAGCAGTCGACAGTTCAACACTGAAGCTTTCTTT. Its protein product is CASSRQFNTEAFF. The chain joins TRBV6-4 to TRBJ1-1; a weak D match, TRBD1 (5 bases). V lost 5 bases and J lost 2, with 9 bases in between. This CDR3 region has 13 residues. The germline CDR1 and CDR2 sequences are MRHNA and SNTAGT.

The CDR3: CATSPLAGGLGETQYF. DNA of the CDR3: TGTGCCACCAGCCCGCTAGCGGGGGGACTGGGGGAGACCCAGTACTTC. The chain links TRBV15 to TRBJ2-5, with 11 positions matching TRBD2. Germline V gene lookup returns CDR1 LNHNV and CDR2 YYDKDF (reference sequence). The CDR3 covers 16 residues. The V segment lost 5 bases and the J segment 5 bases; nucleotides outside the gene matches: 10.

The chain combines TRBV7-9 with TRBJ2-1, with D possibly being TRBD2 (6 bases). This CDR3 contains 19 residues. Trimming pared 5 bases from V and 8 bases from J, leaving 31 bases between. Per germline, CDR1 SEHNR and CDR2 FQNEAQ (reference sequence). CDR3 nucleotide sequence: TGTGCCAGCAGCAACCGGGGGACCGGTCGGGCGGTGGGTCGGGATGAGCAGTTCTTC. Translating gives CASSNRGTGRAVGRDEQFF.

This chain joins TRBV28 and TRBJ1-5, with TRBD1 identical over 9 bases. The CDR3 is 13 amino acids. Germline V gene lookup returns CDR1 MDHEN and CDR2 SYDVKM. Trimming cost V 6 bases and J 7 bases; bases outside gene matches: 4. The CDR3 nucleotides are TGTGCCAGCAGACAGGGGGCGGTACAGCCCCAGCATTTT. The encoded protein is CASRQGAVQPQHF. The full variable domain, in which reference TRBV28 and TRBJ1-5 provide the parts outside the CDR3, is DVKVTQSSRYLVKRTGEKVFLECVQDMDHENMFWYRQDPGLGLRLIYFSYDVKMKEKGDIPEGYSVSREKKERFSLILESASTNQTSMYLCASRQGAVQPQHFGDGTRLSIL.

The chain couples TRBV2 to TRBJ2-7; perhaps TRBD1 as D (6 bases). Germline V gene data show CDR1 as SNHLY and CDR2 as FYNNEI. The CDR3 is 15 amino acids. The V and J ends lost 6 bases and 2 bases respectively, with 17 bases between them. The CDR3 here is CASRGRTVTPYEQYF. DNA of the CDR3: TGTGCCAGCAGGGGACGGACAGTGACTCCCTACGAGCAGTACTTC.

This clone was seen a few times. This rearrangement joins TRBV4-2 to TRBJ1-1; 9 nucleotides line up with TRBD1. The CDR3 runs to 15 residues. Germline CDR1 reads LGHNA; CDR2 reads YNFKEQ. V lost 0 bases, J lost 3 bases, and 2 bases stayed unmatched. CDR3 loop: CASSQEGQGYTEAFF. Here the CDR3 DNA reads TGTGCCAGCAGCCAAGAGGGACAGGGTTACACTGAAGCTTTCTTT.

The chain has TRBV25-1 and TRBJ2-5; unclear D gene. V lost 0 bases and J 5 bases, leaving 4 bases between the germline ends. CDR1 and CDR2 from the germline V gene are MGHDK and SYGVNS. CDR3 length: 12 amino acids. The CDR3 sequence: CASSEYMETQYF. The CDR3 bases are TGTGCCAGCAGTGAATATATGGAGACCCAGTACTTC.

This sequence joins TRBV10-3 and TRBJ2-7, with TRBD2 matching 8 bases. J was trimmed by 5 bases and V by 3 bases; bases with no gene match: 6. The CDR3 is 14 amino acids. Germline assignment: CDR1 ENHRY and CDR2 SYGVKD. CDR3 protein: CAISDRGGRDEQYF. The CDR3 region has the DNA TGTGCCATCAGTGACCGGGGGGGCCGAGACGAGCAGTACTTC.

The CDR3 here is CAWSRDRNNQPQHF. CDR3 sequence (DNA): TGTGCCTGGAGTCGGGACAGGAACAATCAGCCCCAGCATTTT. The J gene is TRBJ1-5, the V gene TRBV30, with TRBD1 matching over 8 bases. The V and J ends lost 2 bases and 3 bases, in that order; junction bases with no gene match: 3. Germline V gene data show CDR1 as GTSNPN and CDR2 as SVGIG (reference sequence). The CDR3 is 14 residues long. The whole variable domain, filled in from reference TRBV30 and TRBJ1-5, reads SQTIHQWPATLVQPVGSPLSLECTVEGTSNPNLYWYRQAAGRGLQLLFYSVGIGQISSEVPQNLSASRPQDRQFILSSKKLLLSDSGFYLCAWSRDRNNQPQHFGDGTRLSIL.

This chain joins TRBV5-8 and TRBJ1-1; a weak D match, TRBD1 (5 bases). Germline V gives CDR1 SGHTS, CDR2 YDEGEE. Between the trimmed V and J ends, which lost 2 bases and 0 bases, there was a span of 17 bases. This CDR3 contains 17 residues. The CDR3 is CASSFDGGLPMNTEAFF. CDR3 DNA sequence: TGTGCCAGCAGCTTTGACGGGGGTTTGCCCATGAACACTGAAGCTTTCTTT.

This rearrangement joins TRBV25-1 to TRBJ1-2; TRBD1 might be the D (5 bases). This CDR3 is 15 amino acids long. Between the trimmed V and J ends, which lost 5 bases and 2 bases, there was a span of 15 bases. Germline lookup yields CDR1 MGHDK and CDR2 SYGVNS. DNA of the CDR3: TGTGCCAGCAGTTTTTCTGGGGCAGCCAACTATGGCTACACCTTC. Translation: CASSFSGAANYGYTF.

The chain recombines TRBV5-4 with TRBJ2-3, with 13 bases that match TRBD2. V lost 5 bases and J lost 1; bases outside the gene matches: 4. The CDR3 length is 16 residues. In germline, CDR1 is SGHNT, CDR2 YYREEE (reference sequence). The DNA of the CDR3 is TGTGCCAGCAGTTACGGACTAGCGGGGGGCACAGATACGCAGTATTTT. Protein sequence: CASSYGLAGGTDTQYF. Full variable domain (remainder filled in from reference TRBV5-4 and TRBJ2-3): ETGVTQSPTHLIKTRGQQVTLRCSSQSGHNTVSWYQQALGQGPQFIFQYYREEENGRGNFPPRFSGLQFPNYSSELNVNALELDDSALYLCASSYGLAGGTDTQYFGPGTRLTVL.

This clone was counted ten times or more. The chain combines TRBV7-6 with TRBJ1-1, with TRBD1 matching 8 bases. Germline CDR1 reads SGHVS; CDR2 reads FNYEAQ. The CDR3 covers 15 residues. The junction had 8 bases not matched to a gene; V was cut back by 8 bases and J by 0 bases. The CDR3 sequence: CASVNRGYMNTEAFF. Written as DNA, the CDR3 is TGTGCCAGCGTCAACAGGGGGTATATGAACACTGAAGCTTTCTTT.

The chain has TRBV5-1 and TRBJ2-5; D might be TRBD2 (5 bases). Germline CDR1 SGHRS, CDR2 YFSETQ. Trimming removed 4 bases at V and 2 bases at J, with 12 bases between. This CDR3 spans 14 amino acids. The CDR3 coding sequence is TGCGCCAGCAGCAATCTCGGGGTTCAAGAGACCCAGTACTTC. The encoded protein is CASSNLGVQETQYF.

This chain joins TRBV2 and TRBJ1-2, with 9 bases fitting TRBD1. CDR1 and CDR2 from the germline V gene are SNHLY and FYNNEI. Unmatched junction bases numbered 3, after V lost 4 bases and J lost 3 bases. The CDR3 extends over 14 amino acids. The CDR3 reads CASSARTGDYGYTF. In nucleotides, the CDR3 is TGTGCCAGCAGTGCTCGGACAGGGGACTATGGCTACACCTTC.

As concerns this clone: An end of the junction differs from the germline gene, which may be a read error. This chain connects TRBV19 to TRBJ2-5; D remains ambiguous. The CDR3 totals 12 residues. Germline loops: CDR1 LNHDA, CDR2 SQIVND (reference sequence). The CDR3: CASSEVDSAPNF. CDR3 DNA sequence: TGTGCCAGTAGTGAGGTGGATTCCGCCCCCAACTTC.

The rearrangement links TRBV10-1 to TRBJ2-3; 7 positions agree with TRBD2. Germline V lookup: CDR1 WNHNN, CDR2 SYGVQD (reference sequence). Losses at the gene ends were 6 bases for V and 2 bases for J; bases not matched to a gene: 17. This CDR3 comprises 18 residues. CDR3 region: CASRDTRGSGLLTDTQYF. The CDR3 DNA follows: TGCGCCAGCAGGGACACGCGTGGGTCGGGACTACTCACAGATACGCAGTATTTT.

The chain has TRBV28 and TRBJ1-2, with 10 bases lining up with TRBD1. The trim removed 5 bases at V and 4 bases at J, leaving 10 bases unmatched. The CDR3 loop spans 16 amino acids. Germline CDR1 and CDR2: MDHEN and SYDVKM. In nucleotides, the CDR3 is TGTGCCAGCAGTCGAACCGGGACAGGGGTAGGCTATGGCTACACCTTC. This encodes CASSRTGTGVGYGYTF.

The V gene is TRBV27, the J gene TRBJ2-1, with D possibly being TRBD1 (6 bases). The CDR3 consists of 15 residues. Germline CDR1 MNHEY, CDR2 SMNVEV (reference sequence). Deletions cut 3 bases from V and 6 bases from J, with 15 bases between. This CDR3 reads CASSFQGLGGNEQFF. The DNA of the CDR3 is TGTGCCAGCAGTTTCCAGGGGCTAGGGGGCAATGAGCAGTTCTTC.

This clone showed up just once. V is TRBV10-2 and J is TRBJ1-5; 10 nucleotides line up with TRBD1. In germline, CDR1 is WSHSY, CDR2 SAAADI. The CDR3 runs to 15 residues. Trimming cost V 5 bases and J 5 bases; bases outside gene matches: 6. The CDR3 DNA is TGCGCCAGCAGTCGGGACAGGGGAGAAGATCAGCCCCAGCATTTT. It codes for CASSRDRGEDQPQHF.

V usage is TRBV6-1 and J usage is TRBJ2-7; possible D gene TRBD2, 6 bases. The CDR3 consists of 15 residues. Per germline, CDR1 MNHNS and CDR2 SASEGT. V was pared by 6 bases and J by 3 bases, with 18 bases between. CDR3 in amino acids: CASSWRGSGDYEQYF. The DNA of the CDR3 is TGTGCCAGCAGCTGGAGGGGTAGCGGAGACTACGAGCAGTACTTC.

The V gene is TRBV5-1, the J gene TRBJ1-1; D uncertain. The CDR3 loop spans 13 amino acids. Trimming pared 4 bases from V and 1 base from J, leaving 8 bases between. Germline assignment: CDR1 SGHRS and CDR2 YFSETQ. The CDR3 region has the DNA TGCGCCAGCAGCCAATACAGGAACACTGAAGCTTTCTTT. It translates to CASSQYRNTEAFF.

The chain is built from TRBV5-1 and TRBJ1-2; 7 bases map to TRBD1. Germline V gene lookup returns CDR1 SGHRS and CDR2 YFSETQ. The CDR3 length is 14 residues. J was trimmed by 3 bases and V by 4 bases; bases with no gene match: 6. This chain's CDR3 is CASSAGQKDYGYTF. The DNA of the CDR3 is TGCGCCAGCAGCGCGGGACAGAAAGACTATGGCTACACCTTC.

This chain links TRBV27 with TRBJ2-1; the match to TRBD2 covers 16 bases. This CDR3 has 20 residues. Germline V CDR1 and CDR2: MNHEY, SMNVEV (reference sequence). Trimming at V came to 3 bases and at J to 5 bases, leaving 13 bases not matched to a gene. As DNA, the CDR3 is TGTGCCAGCAGTTTTTATCCGGGACTAGCGGGAGGGAGGGGTGACAATGAGCAGTTCTTC. Its translation is CASSFYPGLAGGRGDNEQFF.

The V gene is TRBV11-2, the J gene TRBJ2-2, with D possibly TRBD2 on 7 matching bases. Germline CDR1 SGHAT, CDR2 FQNNGV. This CDR3 is built from 17 residues. With 3 bases removed from V and 0 bases from J, the gap between germline ends came to 14 bases. CDR3 amino acids: CASSLGNGGPNTGELFF. In DNA, the CDR3 is TGTGCCAGCAGCTTGGGGAACGGGGGGCCGAACACCGGGGAGCTGTTTTTT.

The rearrangement joins TRBV27 to TRBJ2-7, with 9 positions matching TRBD1. With V trimmed by 5 bases and J by 13 bases, 12 bases remained unmatched. The CDR3 sequence is 13 residues long. CDR1 MNHEY and CDR2 SMNVEV come from the germline V gene (reference sequence). In DNA, the CDR3 is TGTGCCAGCAGTCCCGCCCGGAAGGGACAGGGATACTTC. Translation: CASSPARKGQGYF.